This T cell receptor beta chain was profiled in a study of cytomegalovirus exposure and HLA in healthy donors. Across the study: T cells numbering about 179 million yielded around 120 million unique TCR beta sequences in an earlier analysis. Of roughly 400 genotyped donors, around 84% clustered with self-reported Caucasian donors.

This clone was observed a few times. No antigen is known for it. In the PCR, 60 Vbeta and 13 Jbeta primers were used. Measured with immunoSEQ multiplex PCR; TCRdb has only the in-frame clones, and not every one. The table includes about 220,000 clones, 75% detected once. Overall study results and limits: By HLA locus, TCR association rates varied in a later analysis, with DRB1 showing the most and HLA-C the fewest. Cytomegalovirus status, reportedly, was diagnosed with high specificity and sensitivity by the classifier.

V lost 6 bases, J lost 11 bases, and 14 bases lay in between. The CDR3 contains 12 residues. Per the germline V gene, CDR1 is MNHNS and CDR2 is SASEGT. The receptor was derived from a woman aged 25-40 years in good health and CMV-seronegative. The V call is TRBV6-1, the J call TRBJ2-1; D possibly corresponds to TRBD2 (6 bases). The sample consisted of PBMCs. CDR3 sequence: CASRGDSGQQFF. In nucleotides, the CDR3 is TGTGCCAGCAGGGGCGATAGCGGACAGCAGTTCTTC.